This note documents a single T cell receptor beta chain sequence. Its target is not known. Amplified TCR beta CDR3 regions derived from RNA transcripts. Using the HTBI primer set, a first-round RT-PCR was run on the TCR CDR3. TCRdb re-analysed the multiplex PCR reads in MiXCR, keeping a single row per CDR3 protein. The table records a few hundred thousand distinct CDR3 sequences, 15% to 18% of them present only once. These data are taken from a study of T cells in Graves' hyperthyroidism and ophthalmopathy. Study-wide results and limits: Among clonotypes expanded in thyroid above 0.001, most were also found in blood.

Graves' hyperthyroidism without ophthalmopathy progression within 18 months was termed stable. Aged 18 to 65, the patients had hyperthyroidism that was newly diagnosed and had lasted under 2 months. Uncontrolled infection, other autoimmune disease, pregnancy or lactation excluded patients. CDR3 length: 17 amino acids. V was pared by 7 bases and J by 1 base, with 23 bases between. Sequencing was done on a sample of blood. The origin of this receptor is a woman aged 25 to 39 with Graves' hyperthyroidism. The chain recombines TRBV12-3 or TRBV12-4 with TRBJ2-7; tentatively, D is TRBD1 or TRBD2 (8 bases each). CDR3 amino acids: CASTRGGGTGGSYEQYF. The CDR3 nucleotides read TGTGCCAGCACCCGGGGGGGGGGGACAGGTGGATCCTACGAGCAGTACTTC.